Following are 7 T cell receptor beta chains from one sample sequenced in a study of blood T cell repertoires in COVID-19. TCRdb's table, derived via immunoSEQ multiplex PCR, lists solely in-frame clones and lacks some. Of 250,000 to 350,000 clones in the sample, about nine tenths were seen once. The source material was peripheral blood. These receptors all stem from a woman between 35 and 50 years old who had recovered from COVID-19.

The CDR3 region has the DNA TGTGCCAGCAGCTTAGGCCCAGGGGCCAGCTATGGCTACACCTTC. This encodes CASSLGPGASYGYTF. This chain joins TRBV7-2 and TRBJ1-2; TRBD1 might be the D (6 bases). Germline-derived CDR1 and CDR2 are SGHTA and FQGNSA. The length of the CDR3 is 15 residues. Trimming shortened V by 1 base and J by 4 bases, and 13 bases separated the two germline ends.

The CDR3: CASRLALGPYNEQFF. The CDR3 DNA sequence: TGCGCCAGCAGACTAGCTTTAGGGCCGTACAATGAGCAGTTCTTC. This rearrangement joins TRBV5-1 to TRBJ2-1, with D possibly being TRBD2 (6 bases). The germline V gene has CDR1 SGHRS and CDR2 YFSETQ. The V end was cut by 5 bases, the J end by 4 bases, with 16 bases between. The CDR3 totals 15 residues.

V is TRBV5-4 and J is TRBJ2-3; 9 bases are shared with TRBD1. Losses at the gene ends were 2 bases for V and 6 bases for J; bases not matched to a gene: 13. The germline V gene has CDR1 SGHNT and CDR2 YYREEE (reference sequence). The CDR3 runs to 17 residues. In nucleotides, the CDR3 is TGTGCCAGCAGCTTAGCCGGGACAGGGTTTCTATCCGATACGCAGTATTTT. Translation: CASSLAGTGFLSDTQYF.

J is TRBJ2-7 and V is TRBV11-2; 8 positions match TRBD2. CDR1 and CDR2 from the germline V gene are SGHAT and FQNNGV. J was trimmed by 4 bases and V by 4 bases; bases with no gene match: 3. The CDR3 sequence is 13 residues long. The CDR3 region has the DNA TGTGCCAGCAGCTCGGGACTAGAGTACGAGCAGTACTTC. Translated, it gives CASSSGLEYEQYF.

The chain employs TRBV10-2 and TRBJ2-1; 11 nucleotides line up with TRBD1. The CDR3 has 17 amino acids. Trimming at V came to 5 bases and at J to 1 base, leaving 7 bases not matched to a gene. Germline CDR1 WSHSY, CDR2 SAAADI. The CDR3 DNA is TGCGCCAGCAGTCCGGGACAGGGGGACCTTTCCTACAATGAGCAGTTCTTC. As protein: CASSPGQGDLSYNEQFF.

The chain employs TRBV5-1 and TRBJ2-7; 11 nucleotides match TRBD2. The trim removed 4 bases at V and 0 bases at J, leaving 3 bases unmatched. This CDR3 is built from 15 residues. Germline assignment: CDR1 SGHRS and CDR2 YFSETQ. The chain's CDR3 is CASSLLAGVSYEQYF. CDR3 nucleotides: TGCGCCAGCAGCCTACTAGCGGGGGTCTCCTACGAGCAGTACTTC. The full variable domain, with the rest looked up from reference TRBV5-1 and TRBJ2-7, is KAGVTQTPRYLIKTRGQQVTLSCSPISGHRSVSWYQQTPGQGLQFLFEYFSETQRNKGNFPGRFSGRQFSNSRSEMNVSTLELGDSALYLCASSLLAGVSYEQYFGPGTRLTVT.

V gene TRBV5-4 combines with J gene TRBJ2-2; TRBD2 aligns across 8 bases. After removal of 4 bases from V and 4 bases from J, the junction contained 9 bases not matched to a gene. This CDR3 region has 16 residues. The germline gives CDR1 SGHNT, CDR2 YYREEE (reference sequence). CDR3 sequence: CASSLSVGTSTGELFF. The CDR3 DNA follows: TGTGCCAGCAGCCTGAGTGTCGGGACTAGCACCGGGGAGCTGTTTTTT.